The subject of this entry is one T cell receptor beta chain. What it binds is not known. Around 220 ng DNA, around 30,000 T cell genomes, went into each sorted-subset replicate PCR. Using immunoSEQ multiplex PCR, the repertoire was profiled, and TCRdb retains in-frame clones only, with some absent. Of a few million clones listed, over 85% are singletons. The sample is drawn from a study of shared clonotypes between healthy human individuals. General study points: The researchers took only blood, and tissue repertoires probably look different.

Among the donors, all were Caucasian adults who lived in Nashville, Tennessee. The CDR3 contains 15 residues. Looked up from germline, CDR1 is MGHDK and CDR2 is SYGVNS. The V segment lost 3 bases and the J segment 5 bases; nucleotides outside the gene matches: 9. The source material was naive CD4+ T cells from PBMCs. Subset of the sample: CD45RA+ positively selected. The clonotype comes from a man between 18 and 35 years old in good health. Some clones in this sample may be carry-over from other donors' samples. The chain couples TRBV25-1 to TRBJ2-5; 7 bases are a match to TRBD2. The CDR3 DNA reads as TGTGCCAGCAGTGATATTAGGAATAGCGGGGAGACCCAGTACTTC. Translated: CASSDIRNSGETQYF.